These T cell receptor beta chains were read from a single sample in a study of vaccination effects on CD4 cells after COVID-19. These receptors' antigens are unknown. Sequenced by immunoSEQ multiplex PCR; TCRdb stores in-frame clones only, minus some. Here the sample spans 30,000 to 40,000 clones, roughly two thirds being singletons. Sequencing used CD4+ T cells from PBMCs cultured with HCoV-229E spike peptides, obtained after COVID-19 vaccination. The receptors shown here come from a human donor who received a COVID-19 vaccine. Each CDR3 is given with its conserved first and last residue. D genes are given only for firm matches. A clone size is listed for some rows: how often the clone was seen (once, few, many), or a class if it is expanded.

TRBJ1-6 | TRBD1 | TRBV14 | once | TGTGCCAGCAGCCCACAGGGGGGCAATTCACCCCTCCACTTT | CASSPQGGNSPLHF
TRBJ2-3 | NA | TRBV5-1 | NA | TGCGCCAGCAGCCAAGGACAGCCCTTGGCAGATACGCAGTATTTT | CASSQGQPLADTQYF
TRBJ1-3 | NA | TRBV18 | NA | TGTGCCAGCTCACCAGAATACTCTGGAAACACCATATATTTT | CASSPEYSGNTIYF
TRBJ1-1 | TRBD1 | TRBV7-8 | NA | TGTGCCAGCAGCCAAGGGACAGGGGACACTGAAGCTTTCTTT | CASSQGTGDTEAFF
TRBJ2-2 | NA | TRBV2 | NA | TGTGCCAGCAGTGAAAGGGGCAGGGCGGCCGGGGAGCTGTTTTTT | CASSERGRAAGELFF
TRBJ2-3 | TRBD2 | TRBV7-7 | NA | TGTGCCAGCAGCCCCGGGACTAGCGGGAGGACAGATACGCAGTATTTT | CASSPGTSGRTDTQYF
TRBJ1-5 | TRBD1 | TRBV18 | NA | TGTGCCAGCTCACCCGGGACAGGGAATCAGCCCCAGCATTTT | CASSPGTGNQPQHF
TRBJ2-7 | NA | TRBV18 | once | TGTGCCAGCTCACCGGCAGGGTCCTACGAGCAGTACTTC | CASSPAGSYEQYF
TRBJ1-6 | NA | TRBV21-1 | NA | TGTGCCAGCAGCAAAAAGGGACAGGGTTGCCCCAAATCACCCCTCCACTTT | CASSKKGQGCPKSPLHF
TRBJ2-3 | NA | TRBV2 | few | TGTGCCACCGCCGAGGAGGGTACGCAGTATTTT | CATAEEGTQYF
TRBJ1-2 | NA | TRBV5-1 | NA | TGCGCCAGCAGCTTGGAGGGTCTCAGAGGTGGCTATGGCTACACCTTC | CASSLEGLRGGYGYTF
TRBJ2-7 | NA | TRBV6-2/TRBV6-3 | NA | TGTGCCAGCAGTTTCTTCTACGAGCAGTACTTC | CASSFFYEQYF
TRBJ2-7 | NA | TRBV7-9 | NA | TGTGCCAGCATTCACCGGAGGGGGAACCGATCCGAGCAGTACTTC | CASIHRRGNRSEQYF
TRBJ1-1 | NA | TRBV18 | NA | TGTGCCAGCTCACCAACGGTGTGGGGGAAGGGGACTGAAGCTTTCTTT | CASSPTVWGKGTEAFF
TRBJ1-2 | NA | TRBV7-9 | NA | TGTGCCAGCAGCTTAGGGACCGGTTATGGCTACACCTTC | CASSLGTGYGYTF
TRBJ2-5 | TRBD2 | TRBV5-1 | NA | TGCGCCAGCAGCAGGTCGTTAGCGGGAGAAGAGACCCAGTACTTC | CASSRSLAGEETQYF
TRBJ2-5 | NA | TRBV6-1 | NA | TGTGCCAGCAGTGACAATAGGGGGGGGGCCGAGACCCAGTACTTC | CASSDNRGGAETQYF
TRBJ2-3 | TRBD2 | TRBV5-1 | NA | TGCGCCAGCAGCTTTCTACCGGGGGGGACAGATACGCAGTATTTT | CASSFLPGGTDTQYF
TRBJ1-5 | TRBD1 | TRBV6-5 | NA | TGTGCCAGCAGTTACGGGACAGGGTACGATCAGCCCCAGCATTTT | CASSYGTGYDQPQHF
TRBJ1-3 | NA | TRBV3-1/TRBV3-2 | NA | TGTGCCAGCAGCCAAGTAGGGACACTCCTCTCTGGAAACACCATATATTTT | CASSQVGTLLSGNTIYF
TRBJ1-1 | NA | TRBV10-2 | NA | TGCGCCAGCAGTGAGTCAGATGGCACTGAAGCTTTCTTT | CASSESDGTEAFF
TRBJ1-2 | NA | TRBV24-1 | NA | TGTGCCACCTGGACAGATAACTATGGCTACACCTTC | CATWTDNYGYTF
TRBJ2-1 | NA | TRBV14 | NA | TGTGCCAGCAGCCAAGGGTCCGGTGGACGGAACTCCTACAATGAGCAGTTCTTC | CASSQGSGGRNSYNEQFF